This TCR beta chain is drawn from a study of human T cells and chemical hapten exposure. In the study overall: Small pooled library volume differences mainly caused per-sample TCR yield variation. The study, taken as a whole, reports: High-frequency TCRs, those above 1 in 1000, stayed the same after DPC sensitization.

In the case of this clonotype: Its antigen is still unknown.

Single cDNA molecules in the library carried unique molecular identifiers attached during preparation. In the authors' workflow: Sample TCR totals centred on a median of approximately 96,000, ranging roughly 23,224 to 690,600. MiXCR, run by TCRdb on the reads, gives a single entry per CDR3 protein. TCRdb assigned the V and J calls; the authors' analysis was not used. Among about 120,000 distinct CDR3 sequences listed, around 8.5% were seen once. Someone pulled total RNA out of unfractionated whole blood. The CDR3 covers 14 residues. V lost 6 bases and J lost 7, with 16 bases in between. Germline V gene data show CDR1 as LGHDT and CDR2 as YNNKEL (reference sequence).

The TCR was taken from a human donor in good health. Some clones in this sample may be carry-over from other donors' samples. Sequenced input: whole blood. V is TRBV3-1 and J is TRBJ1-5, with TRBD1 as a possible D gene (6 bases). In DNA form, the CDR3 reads TGTGCCAGCAGTCATGGACAGTCTCCGCAGCCCCAGCATTTT. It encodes CASSHGQSPQPQHF.